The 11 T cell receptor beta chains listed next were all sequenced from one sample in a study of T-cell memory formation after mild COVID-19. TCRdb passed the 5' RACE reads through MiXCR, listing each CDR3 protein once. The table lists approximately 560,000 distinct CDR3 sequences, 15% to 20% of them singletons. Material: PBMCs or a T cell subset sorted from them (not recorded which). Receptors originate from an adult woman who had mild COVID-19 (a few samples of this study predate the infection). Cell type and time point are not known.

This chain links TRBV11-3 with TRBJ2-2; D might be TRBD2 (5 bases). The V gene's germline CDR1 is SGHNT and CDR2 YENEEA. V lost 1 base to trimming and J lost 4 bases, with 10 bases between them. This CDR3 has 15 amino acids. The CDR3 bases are TGTGCCAGCAGCTTAGTTGGCGGGTCCACCGGGGAGCTGTTTTTT. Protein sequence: CASSLVGGSTGELFF.

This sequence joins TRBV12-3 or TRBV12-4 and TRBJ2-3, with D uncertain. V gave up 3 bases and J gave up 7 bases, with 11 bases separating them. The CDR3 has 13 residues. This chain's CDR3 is CASSLSAVYTQYF. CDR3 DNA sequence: TGTGCCAGCAGTTTGTCGGCAGTATATACGCAGTATTTT.

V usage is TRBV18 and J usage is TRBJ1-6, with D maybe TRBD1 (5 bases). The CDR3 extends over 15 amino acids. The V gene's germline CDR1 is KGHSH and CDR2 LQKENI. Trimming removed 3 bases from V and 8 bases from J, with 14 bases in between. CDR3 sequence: CASSPTVGVDSPLHF. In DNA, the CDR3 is TGTGCCAGCTCACCGACAGTCGGGGTTGATTCACCCCTCCACTTT.

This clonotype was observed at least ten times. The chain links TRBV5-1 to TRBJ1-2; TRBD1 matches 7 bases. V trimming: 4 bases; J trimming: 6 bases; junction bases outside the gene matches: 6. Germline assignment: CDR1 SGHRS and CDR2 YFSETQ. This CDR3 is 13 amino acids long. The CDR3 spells CASSEGAADGYTF. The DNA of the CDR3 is TGCGCCAGCAGCGAGGGGGCAGCGGATGGCTACACCTTC.

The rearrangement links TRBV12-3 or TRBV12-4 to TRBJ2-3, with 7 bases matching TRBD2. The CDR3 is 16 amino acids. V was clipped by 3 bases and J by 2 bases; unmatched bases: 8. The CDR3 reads CASSFSLGGDTDTQYF. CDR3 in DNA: TGTGCCAGCAGTTTTTCCTTGGGGGGGGACACAGATACGCAGTATTTT.

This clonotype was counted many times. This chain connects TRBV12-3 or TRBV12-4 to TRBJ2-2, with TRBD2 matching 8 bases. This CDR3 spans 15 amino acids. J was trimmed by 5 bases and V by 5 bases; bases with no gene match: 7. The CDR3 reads CASSPTPGGTGELFF. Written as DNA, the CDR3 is TGTGCCAGCAGTCCTACCCCGGGGGGGACCGGGGAGCTGTTTTTT.

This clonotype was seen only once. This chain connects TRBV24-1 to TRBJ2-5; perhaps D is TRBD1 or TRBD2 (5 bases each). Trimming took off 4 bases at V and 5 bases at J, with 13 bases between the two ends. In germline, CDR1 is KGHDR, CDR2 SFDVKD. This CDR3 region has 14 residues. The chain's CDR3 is CATSEAGEGETQYF. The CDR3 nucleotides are TGTGCCACCAGTGAAGCAGGAGAGGGGGAGACCCAGTACTTC.

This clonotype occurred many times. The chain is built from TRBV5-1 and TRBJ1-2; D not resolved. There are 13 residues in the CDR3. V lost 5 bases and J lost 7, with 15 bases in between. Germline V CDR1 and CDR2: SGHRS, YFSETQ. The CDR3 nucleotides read TGCGCCAGCAGGAGGTCCGAGCGATTTGGCTACACCTTC. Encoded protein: CASRRSERFGYTF.

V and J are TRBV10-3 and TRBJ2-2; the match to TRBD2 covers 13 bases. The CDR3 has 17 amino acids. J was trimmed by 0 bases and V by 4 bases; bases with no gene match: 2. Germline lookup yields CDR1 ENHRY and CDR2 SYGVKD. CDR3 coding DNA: TGTGCCATCAGTGGGACTAGCGGGGGTTCGAACACCGGGGAGCTGTTTTTT. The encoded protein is CAISGTSGGSNTGELFF.

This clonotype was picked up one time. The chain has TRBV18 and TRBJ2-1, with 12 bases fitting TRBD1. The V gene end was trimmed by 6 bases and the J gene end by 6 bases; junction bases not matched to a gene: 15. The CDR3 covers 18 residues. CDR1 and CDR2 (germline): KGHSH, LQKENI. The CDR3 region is CASSTQGPGTGGRNEQFF. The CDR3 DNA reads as TGTGCCAGCTCCACACAAGGTCCCGGGACAGGGGGCCGCAATGAGCAGTTCTTC.

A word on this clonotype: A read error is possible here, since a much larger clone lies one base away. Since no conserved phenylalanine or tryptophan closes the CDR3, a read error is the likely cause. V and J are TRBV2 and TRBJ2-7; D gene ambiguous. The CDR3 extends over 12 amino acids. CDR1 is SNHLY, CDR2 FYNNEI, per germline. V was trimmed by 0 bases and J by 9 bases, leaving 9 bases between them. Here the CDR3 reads CASSEALRAQYL. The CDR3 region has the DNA TGTGCCAGCAGTGAAGCGCTTCGGGCGCAGTACTTA.